This is a list of T cell receptor beta chains from one sample in a study of OX40 agonist ivuxolimab in advanced cancers. Here immunoSEQ multiplex PCR was the method, and the copy in TCRdb shows in-frame clones only, minus some. The table records under 80,000 clones, 80% to 90% of them present only once. The starting material was CD4+ or CD8+ T cells sorted from blood, obtained in a trial of the OX40 agonist ivuxolimab. The source is an adult with an advanced solid tumor such as melanoma, head and neck, liver or kidney cancer. Each CDR3 is given with its conserved first and last residue. The order of the fields is V gene, J gene, D gene, clone size, CDR3 protein, CDR3 DNA. The D gene is left open where the match is weak. Only part of the rows carry a size: once, few, many, or a class if the clone is expanded.

V gene: TRBV19; J gene: TRBJ1-2; D gene: TRBD1; clone size: once; CDR3 protein: CASRSGQGTNGYTF; CDR3 DNA: TGTGCCAGTAGGTCGGGACAGGGTACGAATGGCTACACCTTC
V gene: TRBV7-3; J gene: TRBJ2-1; D gene: TRBD2; clone size: .; CDR3 protein: CASSFRLAEYNEQFF; CDR3 DNA: TGTGCCAGCAGCTTCCGACTAGCGGAATACAATGAGCAGTTCTTC
V gene: TRBV5-1; J gene: TRBJ2-1; D gene: TRBD2; clone size: .; CDR3 protein: CASSLSGSSYNEQFF; CDR3 DNA: TGCGCCAGCAGCTTGAGCGGGAGCTCCTACAATGAGCAGTTCTTC
V gene: TRBV5-1; J gene: TRBJ2-5; D gene: .; clone size: .; CDR3 protein: CASSNPSQETQYF; CDR3 DNA: TGCGCCAGCAGTAACCCGTCTCAAGAGACCCAGTACTTC
V gene: TRBV27; J gene: TRBJ2-5; D gene: TRBD2; clone size: .; CDR3 protein: CASTHRPPGLAGGGETQYF; CDR3 DNA: TGTGCCAGCACTCACCGACCTCCGGGACTAGCGGGAGGTGGGGAGACCCAGTACTTC
V gene: TRBV2; J gene: TRBJ1-1; D gene: TRBD1; clone size: .; CDR3 protein: CASSGQGAGTEAFF; CDR3 DNA: TGTGCCAGCAGTGGGCAGGGGGCTGGCACTGAAGCTTTCTTT
V gene: TRBV18; J gene: TRBJ2-7; D gene: .; clone size: once; CDR3 protein: CASSPGSGFEQYF; CDR3 DNA: TGTGCCAGCTCACCAGGATCGGGGTTCGAGCAGTACTTC
V gene: TRBV5-1; J gene: TRBJ2-5; D gene: TRBD1; clone size: .; CDR3 protein: CASRSGTGVETQYF; CDR3 DNA: TGCGCCAGCAGATCCGGGACAGGCGTCGAGACCCAGTACTTC
V gene: TRBV19; J gene: TRBJ1-1; D gene: TRBD1; clone size: .; CDR3 protein: CASSGQGFTEAFF; CDR3 DNA: TGTGCCAGTAGTGGACAGGGCTTCACTGAAGCTTTCTTT
V gene: TRBV19; J gene: TRBJ2-1; D gene: .; clone size: .; CDR3 protein: CASSISGTYNNEQFF; CDR3 DNA: TGTGCCAGTAGTATATCCGGGACCTACAACAATGAGCAGTTCTTC
V gene: TRBV29-1; J gene: TRBJ1-5; D gene: .; clone size: .; CDR3 protein: CSAAGVRGQPQHF; CDR3 DNA: TGCAGCGCTGCGGGGGTACGTGGTCAGCCCCAGCATTTT
V gene: TRBV6-1; J gene: TRBJ2-2; D gene: .; clone size: .; CDR3 protein: CASRRENTGELFF; CDR3 DNA: TGTGCCAGCCGGCGGGAGAACACCGGGGAGCTGTTTTTT
V gene: TRBV18; J gene: TRBJ1-5; D gene: .; clone size: .; CDR3 protein: CASSPEQGYVQPQHF; CDR3 DNA: TGTGCCAGCTCACCAGAACAGGGTTATGTTCAGCCCCAGCATTTT
V gene: TRBV5-1; J gene: TRBJ1-1; D gene: .; clone size: .; CDR3 protein: CASSWAEGLNTEAFF; CDR3 DNA: TGCGCCAGCAGCTGGGCGGAAGGTCTGAACACTGAAGCTTTCTTT
V gene: TRBV27; J gene: TRBJ2-3; D gene: TRBD2; clone size: .; CDR3 protein: CASRDSSGTDTQYF; CDR3 DNA: TGTGCCAGCAGAGACTCTAGCGGAACAGATACGCAGTATTTT
V gene: TRBV4-1; J gene: TRBJ2-1; D gene: TRBD2; clone size: .; CDR3 protein: CASSQGSGRANEQFF; CDR3 DNA: TGCGCCAGCAGCCAGGGAAGCGGGAGGGCCAATGAGCAGTTCTTC
V gene: TRBV29-1; J gene: TRBJ2-1; D gene: .; clone size: .; CDR3 protein: CSVGGTYNEQFF; CDR3 DNA: TGCAGCGTTGGAGGAACCTACAATGAGCAGTTCTTC
V gene: TRBV5-4; J gene: TRBJ2-5; D gene: .; clone size: once; CDR3 protein: CASSSSQGGSETQYF; CDR3 DNA: TGTGCCAGCAGCAGCTCACAGGGTGGGAGTGAGACCCAGTACTTC
V gene: TRBV28; J gene: TRBJ2-7; D gene: .; clone size: .; CDR3 protein: CASNSRGQTYEQYF; CDR3 DNA: TGTGCCAGCAACTCCCGGGGGCAGACCTACGAGCAGTACTTC
V gene: TRBV9; J gene: TRBJ1-1; D gene: .; clone size: .; CDR3 protein: CASSVGVPDTEAFF; CDR3 DNA: TGTGCCAGCAGCGTAGGAGTTCCAGACACTGAAGCTTTCTTT
V gene: TRBV14; J gene: TRBJ2-3; D gene: .; clone size: .; CDR3 protein: CASSQGGAYTDTQYF; CDR3 DNA: TGTGCCAGCAGCCAAGGGGGAGCCTACACAGATACGCAGTATTTT
V gene: TRBV13; J gene: TRBJ2-3; D gene: .; clone size: .; CDR3 protein: CASSMGMGDTQYF; CDR3 DNA: TGTGCCAGCAGCATGGGCATGGGGGATACGCAGTATTTT
V gene: TRBV7-2; J gene: TRBJ1-1; D gene: .; clone size: .; CDR3 protein: CASSLTGNGEAFF; CDR3 DNA: TGTGCCAGCAGCTTAACGGGGAACGGTGAAGCTTTCTTT
V gene: TRBV19; J gene: TRBJ1-1; D gene: TRBD1; clone size: .; CDR3 protein: CASSIPGTGAAFF; CDR3 DNA: TGTGCCAGTAGTATCCCCGGGACAGGGGCCGCTTTCTTT